These 9 T cell receptor beta chains were all obtained from the same sample, sequenced in a study of CD8+ T cells in alopecia areata. The sequencing template was cDNA reverse transcribed from extracted RNA. Using immunoSEQ multiplex PCR, the repertoire was profiled, and TCRdb retains in-frame clones only, with some absent. The profile shows fewer than 200,000 clones, 50% to 65% of them singletons. As to treatment: oral pan-JAK inhibitor, 5-10 mg twice daily. Sequencing used CD4+ T cells sorted from blood, obtained at week 24, from a patient treated with tofacitinib. Every receptor here comes from a human donor with alopecia areata.

For the CDR3, the DNA is TGTGCCTGGAGGGATTTCCGGGATACTGGCTACACCTTC. Amino acid sequence: CAWRDFRDTGYTF. The chain links TRBV30 to TRBJ1-2, with unresolved D. This CDR3 is built from 13 residues. In germline, CDR1 is GTSNPN, CDR2 SVGIG (reference sequence). V was pared by 3 bases and J by 7 bases, with 15 bases between.

The V call is TRBV10-3, the J call TRBJ2-5; D remains ambiguous. V was clipped by 10 bases and J by 2 bases, with 11 bases between them. CDR1 ENHRY and CDR2 SYGVKD come from the germline V gene. The CDR3 covers 12 residues. CDR3 protein: CATGPLQETQYF. The CDR3, as DNA: TGTGCCACCGGACCGCTACAAGAGACCCAGTACTTC.

This chain uses TRBV5-1 with TRBJ2-7; D call uncertain. The CDR3 contains 11 residues. V was cut by 3 bases and J by 3 bases, with 4 bases left in between. Germline V gene sequence: CDR1 SGHRS, CDR2 YFSETQ. The CDR3 region is CASSSHYEQYF. The CDR3 DNA is TGCGCCAGCAGCTCCCACTACGAGCAGTACTTC.

This rearrangement joins TRBV29-1 to TRBJ2-1; a weak D match, TRBD1 (6 bases). Between the trimmed V and J ends, which lost 5 bases and 0 bases, there was a span of 17 bases. Germline values: CDR1 SQVTM, CDR2 ANQGSEA. The CDR3 length is 16 residues. The CDR3 sequence is CSVRKEMDSSYNEQFF. Written as DNA, the CDR3 is TGCAGCGTTAGGAAGGAGATGGACAGCTCCTACAATGAGCAGTTCTTC.

This clone was picked up a small number of times. This chain connects TRBV19 to TRBJ2-7; either TRBD1 or TRBD2 may fit D (5 bases each). Between the trimmed V and J ends, which lost 3 bases and 7 bases, there was a span of 10 bases. CDR1 LNHDA and CDR2 SQIVND come from the germline V gene (reference sequence). The CDR3 has 12 amino acids. This CDR3 is CASSIGGWEQYF. The CDR3 DNA sequence: TGTGCCAGTAGTATTGGGGGATGGGAGCAGTACTTC.

The chain carries TRBV23-1 and TRBJ2-5, with D possibly matching TRBD1 (6 bases). TRBV23-1 is flagged as an ORF with uncertain function. This CDR3 comprises 14 residues. The V end lost 3 bases, the J end lost 2 bases, and 10 bases lay between the germline ends. The CDR3 nucleotides are TGCGCCAGCAGTCAGCCGGGACAACAAGAGACCCAGTACTTC. Translated: CASSQPGQQETQYF.

CDR3 nucleotides: TGTGCCAGCAGCTTGTGGGGGCAGTCCGAGACCCAGTACTTC. Amino acid sequence: CASSLWGQSETQYF. This chain links TRBV5-6 with TRBJ2-5; D perhaps matches TRBD1 (6 bases). V dropped 1 base and J dropped 5 bases, with 12 bases sitting between them. In germline, CDR1 is SGHDT, CDR2 YYEEEE. The CDR3 is 14 residues long.

This chain connects TRBV5-6 to TRBJ2-2, with 7 bases matching TRBD1. This CDR3 spans 16 amino acids. Germline V gene sequence: CDR1 SGHDT, CDR2 YYEEEE. With 7 bases clipped from V and 6 bases from J, the junction kept 15 bases outside the gene matches. Written as DNA, the CDR3 is TGTGCCAGCCGGGACAGAAAAAAACCCTTGGCCGGGGAGCTGTTTTTT. It encodes CASRDRKKPLAGELFF.

The CDR3 sequence is CASSKGSGNQPQHF. CDR3 DNA sequence: TGTGCCAGCTCTAAAGGGTCTGGCAATCAGCCCCAGCATTTT. V gene TRBV7-9 combines with J gene TRBJ1-5; D gene unclear. Germline CDR1 reads SEHNR; CDR2 reads FQNEAQ (reference sequence). Trimming removed 8 bases from V and 2 bases from J, with 13 bases in between. The CDR3 sequence is 14 residues long.